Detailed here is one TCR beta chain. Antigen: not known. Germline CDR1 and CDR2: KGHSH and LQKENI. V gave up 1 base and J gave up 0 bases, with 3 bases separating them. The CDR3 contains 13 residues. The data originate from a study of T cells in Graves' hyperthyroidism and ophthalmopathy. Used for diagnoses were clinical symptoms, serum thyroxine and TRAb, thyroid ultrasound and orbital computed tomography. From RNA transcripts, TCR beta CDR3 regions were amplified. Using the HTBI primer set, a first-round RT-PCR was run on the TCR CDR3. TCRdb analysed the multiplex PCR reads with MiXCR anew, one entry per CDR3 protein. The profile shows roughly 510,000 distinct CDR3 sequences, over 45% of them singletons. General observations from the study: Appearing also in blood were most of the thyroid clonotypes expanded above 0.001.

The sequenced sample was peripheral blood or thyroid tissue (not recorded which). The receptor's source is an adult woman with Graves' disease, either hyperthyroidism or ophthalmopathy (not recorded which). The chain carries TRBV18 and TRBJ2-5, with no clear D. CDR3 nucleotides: TGTGCCAGCTCACCACTCAACCAAGAGACCCAGTACTTC. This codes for CASSPLNQETQYF.